This T cell receptor (beta chain) was captured by sequencing in a study of breast tumors, draining lymph nodes, adjacent tissues. For this clonotype: Its cognate antigen is unknown.

Regarding the study as a whole: That most tumor T cells come from lymph nodes remained unproven. Tumors had less TCR diversity than lymph nodes, more than nontumor tissue.

The lymph nodes were axillary draining lymph nodes from breast cancer patients. TCRdb re-called the multiplex PCR reads through MiXCR, storing one row per CDR3 protein. The sample carries 85,000 to 130,000 distinct CDR3 sequences, 30% recorded once. CDR3 length: 16 amino acids. The ends lost 8 bases at V and 3 bases at J; junction bases unmatched: 15. Germline values: CDR1 DFQATT, CDR2 SNEGSKA (reference sequence). This clonotype originated in a female donor with breast cancer. Some clones in this sample may be carry-over from other donors' samples. Sequences were obtained from axillary lymph node tissue. The chain uses TRBV20-1 and TRBJ1-1; TRBD1 aligns across 10 bases. CDR3 in DNA: TGCAGTACTCCTATTCCGGGACAGGGGTTTTACACTGAAGCTTTCTTT. It specifies CSTPIPGQGFYTEAFF.